A selection of T cell receptor beta chains follows, all from one sample in a study of cytomegalovirus exposure and HLA in healthy donors. Measured with immunoSEQ multiplex PCR; TCRdb has only the in-frame clones, and not every one. The sample yields about 130,000 clones, approximately 78% seen once. The specimen sequenced was PBMCs. Every receptor here comes from a human donor in good health. Both conserved end residues are part of each CDR3. D genes are given only for firm matches. The listing skips clone size in some rows; elsewhere it reads once, few, many or a size class.

TRBJ1-5,TRBV6-1,.,.,TGTGCCAGCAGTTTAGTCAGGTCGAGCAATCAGCCCCAGCATTTT,CASSLVRSSNQPQHF
TRBJ1-3,TRBV7-2,TRBD1,.,TGTGCCAGCAGCTTAGGGCCAGGGGGTAGCTCTGGAAACACCATATATTTT,CASSLGPGGSSGNTIYF
TRBJ1-5,TRBV7-9,TRBD1,few,TGTGCCAGCAGCGAGCAGGGGGAGCCCCAGCATTTT,CASSEQGEPQHF
TRBJ2-6,TRBV11-2,TRBD1,once,TGTGCCAGCAGTTACCAGGGGGCTGTGGGGGCCAACGTCCTGACTTTC,CASSYQGAVGANVLTF
TRBJ2-5,TRBV10-3,.,.,TGTGCCATCAGTGGGGGGCGGTGGGAGACCCAGTACTTC,CAISGGRWETQYF
TRBJ2-6,TRBV30,.,.,TGTGCCTGGAGTGGTTATGAGGGTGGTTCTGGGGCCAACGTCCTGACTTTC,CAWSGYEGGSGANVLTF
TRBJ2-7,TRBV5-1,.,.,TGCGCCAGCAGCCCAAGATTGGGGGGAACCTACGAGCAGTACTTC,CASSPRLGGTYEQYF
TRBJ2-1,TRBV15,TRBD2,.,TGTGCCACCAGCAGCCGGACTAGCGGGAGGGCCTTTGGAAATGAGCAGTTCTTC,CATSSRTSGRAFGNEQFF
TRBJ1-5,TRBV18,.,few,TGTGCCAGCTCCTTTACCCCCCCAGGGCTCAATCAGCCCCAGCATTTT,CASSFTPPGLNQPQHF
TRBJ2-7,TRBV7-2,.,.,TGTGCCAGCAGCCCAGCGGCTCCCCGAAGGGACGAGCAGTACTTC,CASSPAAPRRDEQYF
TRBJ2-2,TRBV5-1,TRBD2,.,TGCGCCAGCAGCTTTATTGCTAGCGGGGGGACCGGGGAGCTGTTTTTT,CASSFIASGGTGELFF
TRBJ2-5,TRBV6-5,.,.,TGTGCCAGCAGTTACTTACAGGTCTCGGAGACCCAGTACTTC,CASSYLQVSETQYF
TRBJ2-1,TRBV11-3,.,few,TGTGCCAGCAGCTTAGGCTCCAGGAGGGTTCCGGACAATGAGCAGTTCTTC,CASSLGSRRVPDNEQFF
TRBJ2-7,TRBV11-2,.,few,TGTGCCAGCAGCTTGGGGACTCCTTCCTCCTACGAGCAGTACTTC,CASSLGTPSSYEQYF
TRBJ2-7,TRBV6-6,.,.,TGTGCCAGCAGTTACTTTCACGGAGGGAGCTCCTACGAGCAGTACTTC,CASSYFHGGSSYEQYF
TRBJ2-3,TRBV9,.,.,TGTGCCAGCAGCCCGCTGGGAGGACAGGCGATTTTTTCAGATACGCAGTATTTT,CASSPLGGQAIFSDTQYF
TRBJ2-3,TRBV19,TRBD1,.,TGTGCCATTTCCGGGACAGGGGGCTTAGGGGATACGCAGTATTTT,CAISGTGGLGDTQYF
TRBJ2-1,TRBV5-1,TRBD2,.,TGCGCCAGCAGCTTGGGAGCGGGAGGGCCAAACAATGAGCAGTTCTTC,CASSLGAGGPNNEQFF
TRBJ2-7,TRBV7-9,.,.,TGTGCCAGCAGCATCATCTACGAGCAGTACTTC,CASSIIYEQYF
TRBJ2-5,TRBV5-1,.,.,TGCGCCAGCAGCCTAGCCGGGCCCCGAGAGACCCAGTACTTC,CASSLAGPRETQYF
TRBJ2-1,TRBV2,TRBD2,.,TGTGCCAGCAGTTCCGGGACTAGCGGACGGAGGGAGTTCTTC,CASSSGTSGRREFF
TRBJ1-3,TRBV28,.,.,TGTGCCAGCAGTTTCCTCTTGGGCACGCAAATTGGAAACACCATATATTTT,CASSFLLGTQIGNTIYF
TRBJ2-7,TRBV7-2,TRBD1,.,TGTGCCAGCATACTTGACAGGGGCTCCTACGAGCAGTACTTC,CASILDRGSYEQYF
TRBJ2-1,TRBV7-8,TRBD2,.,TGTGCCAGCAGAACGCTATCGGGAGGCTATAGCAATGAGCAGTTCTTC,CASRTLSGGYSNEQFF
TRBJ2-1,TRBV18,.,.,TGTGCCAGCTCACTTTCAAGCAGGGGACAGTTCTTC,CASSLSSRGQFF
TRBJ1-3,TRBV6-5,.,.,TGTGCCAGCAGTTACGGCCGGGTAATTGCTGGAAACACCATATATTTT,CASSYGRVIAGNTIYF
TRBJ2-1,TRBV7-2,.,.,TGTGCCAGCAGCTTAGCTGCCGGGAGCTACAATGAGCAGTTCTTC,CASSLAAGSYNEQFF
TRBJ1-4,TRBV5-1,.,.,TGCGCCAGCAGCGGAGTAGGCCTTAATGAAAAACTGTTTTTT,CASSGVGLNEKLFF
TRBJ1-1,TRBV18,.,.,TGTGCCAGCTCAGGGGGCCACACTGAAGCTTTCTTT,CASSGGHTEAFF
TRBJ2-5,TRBV15,.,.,TGTGCCACCAGCAGAGATGTATCGGAGACCCAGTACTTC,CATSRDVSETQYF
TRBJ1-2,TRBV7-9,TRBD1,once,TGTGCCAGCAGCCCCCAGGGACAGGGGGATGGCTACACCTTC,CASSPQGQGDGYTF
TRBJ1-2,TRBV28,.,few,TGTGCCAGCACCTCCGTGACGGTCGGGGAGCGGGGCTACACCTTC,CASTSVTVGERGYTF
TRBJ1-3,TRBV6-6,.,.,TGTGCCAGCAGCATTACGGTGTCAGGGCCCGGAAACACCATATATTTT,CASSITVSGPGNTIYF
TRBJ1-2,TRBV27,TRBD1,.,TGTGCCAGCAGCTATACAGGGGGCTATGGCTACACCTTC,CASSYTGGYGYTF
TRBJ2-4,TRBV27,TRBD2,once,TGTGCCAGCCTCTGGGGACTAGCGGGGAAAAACATTCAGTACTTC,CASLWGLAGKNIQYF
TRBJ2-7,TRBV5-4,.,.,TGTGCCAGCAGCTTGAGGTTGGGCTACGAGCAGTACTTC,CASSLRLGYEQYF
TRBJ1-5,TRBV7-8,.,few,TGTGCCAGCAGCCTCCACCCGCTACGGAATCAGCCCCAGCATTTT,CASSLHPLRNQPQHF
TRBJ1-3,TRBV30,TRBD1,.,TGTGCCTGGAGTGAGCCCGACAGGGGGCCCGGAAACACCATATATTTT,CAWSEPDRGPGNTIYF
TRBJ1-2,TRBV7-6,.,.,TGTGCCAGCAGCTTAGTAGGCGGCGGGGATAACTATGGCTACACCTTC,CASSLVGGGDNYGYTF
TRBJ2-6,TRBV7-9,TRBD1,.,TGTGCCAGCAGCTTCGGGACAGGGACTACTGGGGCCAACGTCCTGACTTTC,CASSFGTGTTGANVLTF
TRBJ2-7,TRBV5-6,TRBD1,.,TGTGCCAGCAGCCCGACCGGGACAGGGCGCTACGAGCAGTACTTC,CASSPTGTGRYEQYF
TRBJ1-5,TRBV18,.,.,TGTGCCAGCTCACCGTCCGGGACAATTGGCAATCAGCCCCAGCATTTT,CASSPSGTIGNQPQHF
TRBJ2-4,TRBV27,.,once,TGTGCCAGCAGCCCAGGGAATGGGGCCAAAAACATTCAGTACTTC,CASSPGNGAKNIQYF
TRBJ2-1,TRBV2,TRBD1,once,TGTGCCAGCAGATTAGACAGGGGGCAGTATGAGCAGTTCTTC,CASRLDRGQYEQFF
TRBJ2-7,TRBV15,.,few,TGTGCCACCAGCAGAGATTTCCCAGGGAACTCCTACGAGCAGTACTTC,CATSRDFPGNSYEQYF
TRBJ2-7,TRBV5-1,TRBD1,.,TGCGCCAGCAGCTCCCCACCAGGGGGCGCACAGGACGAGCAGTACTTC,CASSSPPGGAQDEQYF